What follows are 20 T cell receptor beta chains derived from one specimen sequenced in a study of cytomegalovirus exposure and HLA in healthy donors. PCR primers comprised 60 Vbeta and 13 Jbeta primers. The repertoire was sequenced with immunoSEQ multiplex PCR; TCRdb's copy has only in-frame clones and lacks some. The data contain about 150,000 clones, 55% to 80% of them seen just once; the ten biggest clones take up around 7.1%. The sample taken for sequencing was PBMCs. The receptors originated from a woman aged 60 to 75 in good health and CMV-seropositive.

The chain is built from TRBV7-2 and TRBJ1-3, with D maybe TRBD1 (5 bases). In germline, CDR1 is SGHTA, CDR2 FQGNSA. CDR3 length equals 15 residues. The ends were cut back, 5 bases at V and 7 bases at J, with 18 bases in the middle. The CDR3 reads CASSITDSPYNTIYF. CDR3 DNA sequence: TGTGCCAGCAGCATAACCGACAGCCCGTATAACACCATATATTTT. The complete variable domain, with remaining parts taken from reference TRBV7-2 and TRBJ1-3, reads GAGVSQSPSNKVTEKGKDVELRCDPISGHTALYWYRQSLGQGLEFLIYFQGNSAPDKSGLPSDRFSAERTGGSVSTLTIQRTQQEDSAVYLCASSITDSPYNTIYFGEGSWLTVV.

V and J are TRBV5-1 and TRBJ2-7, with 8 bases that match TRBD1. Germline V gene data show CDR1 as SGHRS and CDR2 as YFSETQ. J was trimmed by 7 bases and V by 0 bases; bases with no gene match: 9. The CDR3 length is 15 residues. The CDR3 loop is CASSLVQGELREQYF. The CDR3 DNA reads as TGCGCCAGCAGCTTGGTACAGGGGGAATTAAGGGAGCAGTACTTC. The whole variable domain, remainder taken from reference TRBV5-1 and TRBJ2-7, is KAGVTQTPRYLIKTRGQQVTLSCSPISGHRSVSWYQQTPGQGLQFLFEYFSETQRNKGNFPGRFSGRQFSNSRSEMNVSTLELGDSALYLCASSLVQGELREQYFGPGTRLTVT.

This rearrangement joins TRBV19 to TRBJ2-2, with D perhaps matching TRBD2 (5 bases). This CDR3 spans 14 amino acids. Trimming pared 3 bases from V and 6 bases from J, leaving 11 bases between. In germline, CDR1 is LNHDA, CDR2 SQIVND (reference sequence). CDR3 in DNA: TGTGCCAGTAGTATGGGAGCAGGACCCGGGGAGCTGTTTTTT. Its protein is CASSMGAGPGELFF. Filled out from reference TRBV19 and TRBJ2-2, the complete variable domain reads DGGITQSPKYLFRKEGQNVTLSCEQNLNHDAMYWYRQDPGQGLRLIYYSQIVNDFQKGDIAEGYSVSREKKESFPLTVTSAQKNPTAFYLCASSMGAGPGELFFGEGSRLTVL.

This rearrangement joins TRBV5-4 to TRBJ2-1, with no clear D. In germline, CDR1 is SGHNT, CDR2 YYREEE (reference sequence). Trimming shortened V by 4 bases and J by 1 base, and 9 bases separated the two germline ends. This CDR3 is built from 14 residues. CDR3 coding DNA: TGTGCCAGCAGCGTTACTATTTCCTACAATGAGCAGTTCTTC. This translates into CASSVTISYNEQFF.

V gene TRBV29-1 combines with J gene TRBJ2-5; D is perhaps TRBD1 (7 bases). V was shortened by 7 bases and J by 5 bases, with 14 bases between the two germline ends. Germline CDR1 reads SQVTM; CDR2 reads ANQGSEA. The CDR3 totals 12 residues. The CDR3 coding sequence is TGCAGCGCAGACAGGGACTGGGAGACCCAGTACTTC. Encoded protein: CSADRDWETQYF. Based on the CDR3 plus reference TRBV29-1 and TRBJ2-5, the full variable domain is SAVISQKPSRDICQRGTSLTIQCQVDSQVTMMFWYRQQPGQSLTLIATANQGSEATYESGFVIDKFPISRPNLTFSTLTVSNMSPEDSSIYLCSADRDWETQYFGPGTRLLVL.

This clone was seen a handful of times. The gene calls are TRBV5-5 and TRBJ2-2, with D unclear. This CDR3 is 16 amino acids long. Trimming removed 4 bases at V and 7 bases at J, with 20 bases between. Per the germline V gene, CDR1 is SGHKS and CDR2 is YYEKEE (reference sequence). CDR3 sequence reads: CASSPVLLRSNGELFF. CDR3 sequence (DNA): TGTGCCAGCAGCCCCGTCCTACTAAGGAGCAACGGGGAGCTGTTTTTT. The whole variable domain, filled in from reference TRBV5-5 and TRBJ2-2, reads DAGVTQSPTHLIKTRGQQVTLRCSPISGHKSVSWYQQVLGQGPQFIFQYYEKEERGRGNFPDRFSARQFPNYSSELNVNALLLGDSALYLCASSPVLLRSNGELFFGEGSRLTVL.

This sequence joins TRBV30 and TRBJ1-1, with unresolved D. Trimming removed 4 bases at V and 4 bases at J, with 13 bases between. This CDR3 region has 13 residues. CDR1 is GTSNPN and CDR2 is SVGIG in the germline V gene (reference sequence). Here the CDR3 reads CAWTRNTFTEAFF. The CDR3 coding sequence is TGTGCCTGGACCAGAAATACCTTCACTGAAGCTTTCTTT.

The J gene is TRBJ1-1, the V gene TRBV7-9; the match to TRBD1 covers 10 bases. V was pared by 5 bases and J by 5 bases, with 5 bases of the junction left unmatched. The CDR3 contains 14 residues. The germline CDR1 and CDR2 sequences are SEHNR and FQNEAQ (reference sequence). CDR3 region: CASSPWDRGTEAFF. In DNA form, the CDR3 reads TGTGCCAGCAGCCCTTGGGACAGGGGTACTGAAGCTTTCTTT.

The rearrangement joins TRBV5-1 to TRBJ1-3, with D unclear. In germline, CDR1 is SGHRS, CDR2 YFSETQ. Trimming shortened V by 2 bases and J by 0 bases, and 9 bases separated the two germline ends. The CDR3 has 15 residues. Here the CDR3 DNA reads TGCGCCAGCAGCTTAAGCGTTCTCTCTGGAAACACCATATATTTT. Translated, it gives CASSLSVLSGNTIYF. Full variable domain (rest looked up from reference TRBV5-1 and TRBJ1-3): KAGVTQTPRYLIKTRGQQVTLSCSPISGHRSVSWYQQTPGQGLQFLFEYFSETQRNKGNFPGRFSGRQFSNSRSEMNVSTLELGDSALYLCASSLSVLSGNTIYFGEGSWLTVV.

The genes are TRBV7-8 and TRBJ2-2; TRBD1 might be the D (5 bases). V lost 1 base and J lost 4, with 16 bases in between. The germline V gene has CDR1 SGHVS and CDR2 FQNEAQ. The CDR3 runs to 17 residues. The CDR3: CASSLEAAGWITGELFF. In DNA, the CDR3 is TGTGCCAGCAGCTTAGAGGCGGCAGGGTGGATCACCGGGGAGCTGTTTTTT.

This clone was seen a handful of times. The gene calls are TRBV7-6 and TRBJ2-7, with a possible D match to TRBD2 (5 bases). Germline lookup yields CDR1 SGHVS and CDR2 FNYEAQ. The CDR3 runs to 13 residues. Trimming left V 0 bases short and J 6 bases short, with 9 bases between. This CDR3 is CASSLAGDVEQYF. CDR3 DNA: TGTGCCAGCAGCTTAGCGGGAGATGTCGAGCAGTACTTC. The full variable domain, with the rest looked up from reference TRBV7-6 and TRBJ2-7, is GAGVSQSPRYKVTKRGQDVALRCDPISGHVSLYWYRQALGQGPEFLTYFNYEAQQDKSGLPNDRFSAERPEGSISTLTIQRTEQRDSAMYRCASSLAGDVEQYFGPGTRLTVT.

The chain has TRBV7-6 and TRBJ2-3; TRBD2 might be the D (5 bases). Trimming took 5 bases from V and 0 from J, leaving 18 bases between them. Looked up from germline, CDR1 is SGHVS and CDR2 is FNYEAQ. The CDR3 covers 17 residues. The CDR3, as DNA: TGTGCCAGCAGCAGCGGACGGATCCCCGCCAGCACAGATACGCAGTATTTT. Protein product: CASSSGRIPASTDTQYF.

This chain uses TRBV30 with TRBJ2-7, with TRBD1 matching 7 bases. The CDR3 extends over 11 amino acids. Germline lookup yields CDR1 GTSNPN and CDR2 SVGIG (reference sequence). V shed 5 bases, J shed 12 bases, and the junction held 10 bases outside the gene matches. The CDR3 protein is CAWEAADRVYF. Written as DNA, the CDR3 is TGTGCCTGGGAGGCGGCCGACAGGGTGTACTTC.

The DNA of the CDR3 is TGCAGCGTTGAAGAGGGACAGGGCACAGATACGCAGTATTTT. Translation gives CSVEEGQGTDTQYF. J is TRBJ2-3 and V is TRBV29-1; 8 bases are shared with TRBD1. The length of the CDR3 is 14 residues. Unmatched junction bases numbered 0, after V lost 0 bases and J lost 1 base. Germline V gene data show CDR1 as SQVTM and CDR2 as ANQGSEA.

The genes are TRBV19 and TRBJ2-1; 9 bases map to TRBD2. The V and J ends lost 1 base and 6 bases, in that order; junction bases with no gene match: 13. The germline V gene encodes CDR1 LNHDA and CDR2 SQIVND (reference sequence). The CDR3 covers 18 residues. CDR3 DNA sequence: TGTGCCAGTAGTATAGTCCCACTAGGGCGGGAGGGATTCAATGAGCAGTTCTTC. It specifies CASSIVPLGREGFNEQFF.

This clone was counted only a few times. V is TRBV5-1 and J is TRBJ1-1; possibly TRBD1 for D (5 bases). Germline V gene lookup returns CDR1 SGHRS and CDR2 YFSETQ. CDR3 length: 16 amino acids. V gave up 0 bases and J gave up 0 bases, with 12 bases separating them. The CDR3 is CASSLAQGNMNTEAFF. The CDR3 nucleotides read TGCGCCAGCAGCTTGGCGCAGGGAAATATGAACACTGAAGCTTTCTTT.

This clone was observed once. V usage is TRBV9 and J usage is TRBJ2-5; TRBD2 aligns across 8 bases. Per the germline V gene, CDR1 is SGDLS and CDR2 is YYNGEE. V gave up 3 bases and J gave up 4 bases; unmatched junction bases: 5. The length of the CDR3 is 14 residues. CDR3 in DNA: TGTGCCAGCAGCGCTGGAGCGGGAGCAGAGACCCAGTACTTC. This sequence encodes CASSAGAGAETQYF.

The CDR3 DNA is TGTGCCAGCAGTTTAGCACTCAATGAGCAGTTCTTC. This codes for CASSLALNEQFF. The chain is built from TRBV28 and TRBJ2-1; D is uncertain. Trimming left V 2 bases short and J 6 bases short, with 5 bases between. Germline values: CDR1 MDHEN, CDR2 SYDVKM. The CDR3 totals 12 residues.

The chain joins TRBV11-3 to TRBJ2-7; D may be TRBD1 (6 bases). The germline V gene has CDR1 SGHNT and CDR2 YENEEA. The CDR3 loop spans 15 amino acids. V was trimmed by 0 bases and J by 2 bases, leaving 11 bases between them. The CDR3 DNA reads TGTGCCAGCAGCTTAGATGGGACAAGTGCCTACGAGCAGTACTTC. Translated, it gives CASSLDGTSAYEQYF.

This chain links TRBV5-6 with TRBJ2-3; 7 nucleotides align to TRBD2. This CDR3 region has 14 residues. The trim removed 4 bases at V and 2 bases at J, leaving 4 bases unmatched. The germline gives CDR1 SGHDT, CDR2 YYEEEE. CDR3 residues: CASSVGGHTDTQYF. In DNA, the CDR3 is TGTGCCAGCAGCGTGGGAGGGCACACAGATACGCAGTATTTT.